What follows are 23 T cell receptor beta chains derived from one specimen sequenced in a study of identical twins. One entry per CDR3 protein results from TCRdb running MiXCR on the 5' RACE reads. The table has hundreds of thousands of distinct CDR3 sequences, about 18% seen once. The same data also contributed to another study, on T cells expressing NK-cell markers.

Material for sequencing was PBMCs. These TCRs come from a woman younger than 35 in good health.

V and J are TRBV10-2 and TRBJ1-2, with D perhaps TRBD1 (6 bases). V lost 4 bases to trimming and J lost 2 bases, with 14 bases between them. This CDR3 contains 15 residues. Germline CDR1 is WSHSY and CDR2 is SAAADI. The CDR3 region has the DNA TGCGCCAGCAGTGTGTGGGGGGCGGTCAACTATGGCTACACCTTC. It yields the protein CASSVWGAVNYGYTF.

CDR3 coding DNA: TGTGCCAGCACCCCGGGGGGGAGCCACCGGGAGCAGTTCTTC. As protein: CASTPGGSHREQFF. The chain couples TRBV12-3 or TRBV12-4 to TRBJ2-1, with 8 bases matching TRBD2. The CDR3 is made up of 14 amino acids. V shed 7 bases and J 10 bases; nucleotides not matched to a gene: 12.

The rearrangement joins TRBV18 to TRBJ1-1; D uncertain. This CDR3 is 12 amino acids long. The germline V gene encodes CDR1 KGHSH and CDR2 LQKENI. Deletions cut 4 bases from V and 4 bases from J, with 7 bases between. CDR3 sequence reads: CASSQGATEAFF. The CDR3 coding sequence is TGTGCCAGCTCACAGGGAGCCACTGAAGCTTTCTTT.

This chain connects TRBV12-3 or TRBV12-4 to TRBJ1-1; 7 bases match TRBD1. Germline trimming cut 2 bases from V and 1 base from J; bases unmatched to any gene: 4. The CDR3 is 15 residues long. The CDR3 sequence: CASSLRGRRNTEAFF. CDR3 bases: TGTGCCAGCAGTTTAAGGGGGCGCAGGAACACTGAAGCTTTCTTT.

This rearrangement joins TRBV10-3 to TRBJ2-3; D might be TRBD1 or TRBD2, each matching 5 bases. With 4 bases removed from V and 2 bases from J, the gap between germline ends came to 16 bases. The CDR3 runs to 16 residues. Per germline, CDR1 ENHRY and CDR2 SYGVKD. The CDR3, as DNA: TGTGCCATCAGTGGGTCCCGGGACCGACCCACAGATACGCAGTATTTT. The encoded protein is CAISGSRDRPTDTQYF.

The rearrangement links TRBV4-1 to TRBJ2-1, with D possibly matching TRBD2 (5 bases). This CDR3 contains 16 residues. The V end lost 0 bases, the J end lost 4 bases, and 13 bases lay between the germline ends. Germline values: CDR1 MGHRA, CDR2 YSYEKL. CDR3 residues: CASSQDLSGSYNEQFF. CDR3 bases: TGCGCCAGCAGCCAAGATTTGTCGGGATCATACAATGAGCAGTTCTTC.

The chain employs TRBV12-3 or TRBV12-4 and TRBJ2-5; D not resolved. The CDR3 sequence is 15 residues long. Trimming left V 6 bases short and J 5 bases short, with 19 bases between. DNA of the CDR3: TGTGCCAGCAGCGCACTATTCCCCCAAAGGGAGACCCAGTACTTC. This encodes CASSALFPQRETQYF.

This clonotype was found a few times. This chain connects TRBV29-1 to TRBJ2-5; 7 positions agree with TRBD2. This CDR3 has 12 residues. Looked up from germline, CDR1 is SQVTM and CDR2 is ANQGSEA. The J segment lost 3 bases and the V segment lost 6 bases, leaving 4 bases of the junction unmatched. The CDR3 DNA reads TGCAGCGTGGGAGGGGCGAAAGAGACCCAGTACTTC. Translating gives CSVGGAKETQYF.

The V gene is TRBV20-1, the J gene TRBJ2-1; TRBD2 aligns across 8 bases. CDR3 length equals 16 residues. The trim removed 7 bases at V and 0 bases at J, leaving 11 bases unmatched. CDR1 and CDR2 from the germline V gene are DFQATT and SNEGSKA (reference sequence). The DNA of the CDR3 is TGCAGTGGGAATCTAGCGGGCCTCTCCTCCTACAATGAGCAGTTCTTC. This sequence encodes CSGNLAGLSSYNEQFF.

This clonotype has just a few counts. The DNA for the CDR3 is TGTGCCAGCAGCTTACAGGCGGGGTACAATGAGCAGTTCTTC. It translates to CASSLQAGYNEQFF. V is TRBV11-2 and J is TRBJ2-1; a possible D gene is TRBD2 (6 bases). Germline values: CDR1 SGHAT, CDR2 FQNNGV. The CDR3 runs to 14 residues. Between the trimmed V and J ends, which lost 2 bases and 4 bases, there was a span of 9 bases.

This chain joins TRBV19 and TRBJ2-7; TRBD1 agrees at 9 bases. The CDR3 loop spans 15 amino acids. The J segment lost 0 bases and the V segment lost 3 bases, leaving 3 bases of the junction unmatched. Germline lookup yields CDR1 LNHDA and CDR2 SQIVND (reference sequence). The CDR3 spells CASSIGQGTSYEQYF. For the CDR3, the DNA is TGTGCCAGTAGTATTGGACAGGGGACCTCCTACGAGCAGTACTTC. The whole variable domain, remainder taken from reference TRBV19 and TRBJ2-7, is DGGITQSPKYLFRKEGQNVTLSCEQNLNHDAMYWYRQDPGQGLRLIYYSQIVNDFQKGDIAEGYSVSREKKESFPLTVTSAQKNPTAFYLCASSIGQGTSYEQYFGPGTRLTVT.

The chain carries TRBV12-3 or TRBV12-4 and TRBJ1-2; weak D call: TRBD1 (5 bases). The CDR3 loop spans 14 amino acids. The V and J ends lost 3 bases and 5 bases respectively, with 13 bases between them. The CDR3 reads CASSFSRQRYGYTF. Here the CDR3 DNA reads TGTGCCAGCAGTTTCTCCCGACAGAGATATGGCTACACCTTC.

This clonotype was seen only a few times. The rearrangement links TRBV12-3 or TRBV12-4 to TRBJ1-2, with TRBD1 identical over 7 bases. The V and J ends lost 6 bases and 4 bases, in that order; junction bases with no gene match: 8. This CDR3 has 14 amino acids. Here the CDR3 reads CASRRGQAAYGYTF. The CDR3 DNA reads as TGTGCCAGCAGAAGAGGACAGGCTGCCTATGGCTACACCTTC.

This chain joins TRBV9 and TRBJ2-1; 11 bases fit TRBD2. This CDR3 contains 16 residues. Trimming took 0 bases from V and 5 from J; bases not matched to a gene: 4. Germline V gene lookup returns CDR1 SGDLS and CDR2 YYNGEE. The CDR3 DNA reads as TGTGCCAGCAGCGTAGCAGGGACTAGCGGCCACAATGAGCAGTTCTTC. Protein: CASSVAGTSGHNEQFF. The full variable domain, with the rest looked up from reference TRBV9 and TRBJ2-1, is DSGVTQTPKHLITATGQRVTLRCSPRSGDLSVYWYQQSLDQGLQFLIQYYNGEERAKGNILERFSAQQFPDLHSELNLSSLELGDSALYFCASSVAGTSGHNEQFFGPGTRLTVL.

This chain connects TRBV6-1 to TRBJ2-7, with D possibly being TRBD2 (7 bases). This CDR3 comprises 14 residues. Between the trimmed V and J ends, which lost 2 bases and 4 bases, there was a span of 12 bases. Germline CDR1 and CDR2: MNHNS and SASEGT. CDR3 DNA: TGTGCCAGCAGTGAATTCGGGGGGCCGTACGAGCAGTACTTC. It yields the protein CASSEFGGPYEQYF.

This clonotype showed up just a few times. The J gene is TRBJ1-5, the V gene TRBV6-1; D possibly corresponds to TRBD1 (5 bases). The CDR3 loop spans 15 amino acids. Germline CDR1 and CDR2: MNHNS and SASEGT. The V gene lost 6 bases and the J gene lost 6 bases, with 18 bases spanning the gap. CDR3 sequence reads: CASRKRGVIGQPQHF. In nucleotides, the CDR3 is TGTGCCAGCAGAAAACGGGGGGTGATTGGTCAGCCCCAGCATTTT.

The chain joins TRBV12-3 or TRBV12-4 to TRBJ2-5; TRBD2 agrees at 13 bases. The CDR3 has 18 residues. With 4 bases clipped from V and 4 bases from J, the junction kept 12 bases outside the gene matches. The CDR3 sequence is CASSSGLAGRAGGETQYF. CDR3 in DNA: TGTGCCAGCAGTTCGGGACTAGCGGGAAGAGCAGGTGGAGAGACCCAGTACTTC.

The table lists this clonotype with a few counts. The V call is TRBV20-1, the J call TRBJ2-2; TRBD1 matches at 10 bases. Per germline, CDR1 DFQATT and CDR2 SNEGSKA (reference sequence). With V trimmed by 3 bases and J by 5 bases, 6 bases remained unmatched. The CDR3 is 15 residues long. CDR3 amino acids: CSASPGQGRTGELFF. The CDR3 DNA is TGCAGTGCTAGCCCGGGACAGGGGAGAACCGGGGAGCTGTTTTTT.

V usage is TRBV5-4 and J usage is TRBJ1-1, with D possibly being TRBD1 (6 bases). The germline V and J ends were trimmed by 0 bases and 10 bases, with 10 bases remaining between them. CDR3 length: 12 amino acids. In germline, CDR1 is SGHNT, CDR2 YYREEE (reference sequence). The CDR3 loop is CASSLAGGLAFF. The CDR3 DNA sequence: TGTGCCAGCAGCTTGGCGGGGGGCCTAGCTTTCTTT. The full variable domain, completed using reference TRBV5-4 and TRBJ1-1, is ETGVTQSPTHLIKTRGQQVTLRCSSQSGHNTVSWYQQALGQGPQFIFQYYREEENGRGNFPPRFSGLQFPNYSSELNVNALELDDSALYLCASSLAGGLAFFGQGTRLTVV.

This clonotype has just a few counts. This sequence joins TRBV7-9 and TRBJ1-2; D may be TRBD1 (5 bases). CDR3 length equals 15 residues. Trimming removed 5 bases from V and 4 bases from J, with 17 bases in between. Germline V gene lookup returns CDR1 SEHNR and CDR2 FQNEAQ (reference sequence). The CDR3 region has the DNA TGTGCCAGCAGCCCTGACTCGGGACGGAGCTATGGCTACACCTTC. Protein product: CASSPDSGRSYGYTF.

This clonotype was picked up a small number of times. V and J are TRBV6-1 and TRBJ2-1, with 11 bases that match TRBD2. Germline values: CDR1 MNHNS, CDR2 SASEGT. Trimming at V came to 5 bases and at J to 9 bases, leaving 9 bases not matched to a gene. This CDR3 is 15 amino acids long. CDR3 in amino acids: CASSTLTSGTGEQFF. The CDR3 DNA sequence: TGTGCCAGCAGTACCTTGACTAGCGGGACGGGTGAGCAGTTCTTC.

The gene calls are TRBV5-1 and TRBJ2-2; D is unresolved. CDR1 SGHRS and CDR2 YFSETQ come from the germline V gene. The CDR3 contains 14 residues. V was shortened by 1 base and J by 7 bases, with 11 bases between the two germline ends. CDR3 DNA sequence: TGCGCCAGCAGCTTGACGCAGGCTGGCGGGGAGCTGTTTTTT. Translation gives CASSLTQAGGELFF. The full variable domain, with the rest looked up from reference TRBV5-1 and TRBJ2-2, is KAGVTQTPRYLIKTRGQQVTLSCSPISGHRSVSWYQQTPGQGLQFLFEYFSETQRNKGNFPGRFSGRQFSNSRSEMNVSTLELGDSALYLCASSLTQAGGELFFGEGSRLTVL.

The rearrangement joins TRBV6-5 to TRBJ1-1; unclear D gene. There are 13 residues in the CDR3. CDR1 is MNHEY, CDR2 SVGAGI, per germline. V gave up 0 bases and J gave up 4 bases, with 6 bases separating them. CDR3: CASSYSKTTEAFF. CDR3 nucleotide sequence: TGTGCCAGCAGTTACTCGAAAACCACTGAAGCTTTCTTT.